The subject of this entry is one T cell receptor (beta chain). The source of the sample is a study of blood T cell repertoires in COVID-19. Whole-study context: Acute-phase and convalescent COVID-19 samples originated in the United States, Italy and Spain. The analysed material was cDNA or gDNA that came from T cells, B-cell-depleted T cells, or PBMCs.

Trimming pared 0 bases from V and 6 bases from J, leaving 13 bases between. Germline V CDR1 and CDR2: SGHRS, YFSETQ. The CDR3 covers 16 residues. Original processing notes: How many nucleated cells were present was estimated from reference gene primer amplification. The protocol was immunoSEQ multiplex PCR, while the TCRdb copy is restricted to in-frame clones and leaves out a portion. Clone size and the V and J calls come from that table; the DNA yielded D and trimming. The data show 200,000 to 300,000 clones, around nine tenths seen once. The sequence came from a woman aged 60-70 years who had recovered from COVID-19. The sample taken for sequencing was peripheral blood. This chain joins TRBV5-1 and TRBJ1-6, with a possible D match to TRBD1 (5 bases). The chain's CDR3 is CASSLDTAGGNSPLHF. The DNA for the CDR3 is TGCGCCAGCAGCTTGGACACAGCCGGGGGTAATTCACCCCTCCACTTT.